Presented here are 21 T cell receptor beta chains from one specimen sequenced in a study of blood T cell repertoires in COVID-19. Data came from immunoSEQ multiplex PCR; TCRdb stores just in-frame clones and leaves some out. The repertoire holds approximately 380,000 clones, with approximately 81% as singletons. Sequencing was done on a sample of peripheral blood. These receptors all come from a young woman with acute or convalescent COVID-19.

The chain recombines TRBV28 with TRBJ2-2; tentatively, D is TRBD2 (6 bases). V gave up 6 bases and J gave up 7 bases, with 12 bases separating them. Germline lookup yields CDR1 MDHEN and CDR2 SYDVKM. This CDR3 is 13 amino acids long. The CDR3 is CASRTGAGGELFF. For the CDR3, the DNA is TGTGCCAGCAGAACGGGAGCGGGCGGGGAGCTGTTTTTT. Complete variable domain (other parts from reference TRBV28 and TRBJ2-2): DVKVTQSSRYLVKRTGEKVFLECVQDMDHENMFWYRQDPGLGLRLIYFSYDVKMKEKGDIPEGYSVSREKKERFSLILESASTNQTSMYLCASRTGAGGELFFGEGSRLTVL.

The CDR3 loop reads CATSDLNRGHSYNEQFF. The CDR3 DNA sequence: TGTGCCACCAGTGATTTGAACAGGGGTCACTCCTACAATGAGCAGTTCTTC. This chain uses TRBV24-1 with TRBJ2-1, with TRBD1 matching over 7 bases. Germline V gene sequence: CDR1 KGHDR, CDR2 SFDVKD. The CDR3 sequence is 17 residues long. The junction had 4 bases not matched to a gene; V was cut back by 0 bases and J by 0 bases.

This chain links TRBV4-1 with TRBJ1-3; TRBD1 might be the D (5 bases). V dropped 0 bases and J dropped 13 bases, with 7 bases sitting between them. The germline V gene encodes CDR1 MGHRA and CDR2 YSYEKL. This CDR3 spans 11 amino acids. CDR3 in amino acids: CASSQDSGIYF. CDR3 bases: TGCGCCAGCAGCCAAGATTCAGGGATATATTTT.

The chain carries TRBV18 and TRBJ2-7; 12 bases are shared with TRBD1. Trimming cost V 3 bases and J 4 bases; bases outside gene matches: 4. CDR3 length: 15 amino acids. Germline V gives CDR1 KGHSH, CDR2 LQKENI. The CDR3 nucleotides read TGTGCCAGCTCACCTGGGACAGGGGGCAGGTACGAGCAGTACTTC. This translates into CASSPGTGGRYEQYF.

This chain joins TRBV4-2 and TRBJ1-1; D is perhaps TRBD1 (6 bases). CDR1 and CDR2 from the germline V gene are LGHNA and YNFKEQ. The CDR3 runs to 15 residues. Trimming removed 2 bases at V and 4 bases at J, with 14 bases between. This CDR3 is CASSQHRTVTTEAFF. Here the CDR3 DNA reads TGTGCCAGCAGCCAACACCGGACAGTAACCACTGAAGCTTTCTTT.

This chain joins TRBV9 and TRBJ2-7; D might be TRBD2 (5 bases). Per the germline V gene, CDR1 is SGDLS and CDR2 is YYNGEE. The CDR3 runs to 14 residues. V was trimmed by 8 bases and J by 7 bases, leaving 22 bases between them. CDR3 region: CARVPGSKWWEQYF. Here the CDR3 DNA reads TGTGCCAGGGTCCCGGGATCAAAATGGTGGGAGCAGTACTTC.

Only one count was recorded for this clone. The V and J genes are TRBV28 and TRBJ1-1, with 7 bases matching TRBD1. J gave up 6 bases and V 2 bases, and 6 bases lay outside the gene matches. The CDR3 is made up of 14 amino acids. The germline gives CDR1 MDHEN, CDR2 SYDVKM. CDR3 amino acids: CASSLRQGLAEAFF. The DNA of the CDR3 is TGTGCCAGCAGTTTACGACAGGGTTTAGCTGAAGCTTTCTTT.

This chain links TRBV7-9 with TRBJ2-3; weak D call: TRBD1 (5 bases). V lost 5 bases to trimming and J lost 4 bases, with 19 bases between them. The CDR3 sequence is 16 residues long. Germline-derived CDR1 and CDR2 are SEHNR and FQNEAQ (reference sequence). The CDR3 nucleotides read TGTGCCAGCAGCCCACGCGGCAGGGAAAGGGCAGATACGCAGTATTTT. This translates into CASSPRGRERADTQYF.

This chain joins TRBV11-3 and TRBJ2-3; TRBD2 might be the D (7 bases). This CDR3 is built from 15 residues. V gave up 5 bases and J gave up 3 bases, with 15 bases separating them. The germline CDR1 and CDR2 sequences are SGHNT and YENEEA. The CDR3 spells CASSRGGGLTDTQYF. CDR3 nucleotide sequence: TGTGCCAGCAGCCGAGGGGGGGGGCTGACAGATACGCAGTATTTT.

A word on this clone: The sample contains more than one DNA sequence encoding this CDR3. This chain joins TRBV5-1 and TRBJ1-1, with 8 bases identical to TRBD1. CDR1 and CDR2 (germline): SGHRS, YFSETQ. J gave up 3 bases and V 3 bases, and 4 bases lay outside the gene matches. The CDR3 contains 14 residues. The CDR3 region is CASSSDRGDTEAFF. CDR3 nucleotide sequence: TGCGCCAGCAGCTCTGACAGGGGAGACACTGAAGCTTTCTTT.

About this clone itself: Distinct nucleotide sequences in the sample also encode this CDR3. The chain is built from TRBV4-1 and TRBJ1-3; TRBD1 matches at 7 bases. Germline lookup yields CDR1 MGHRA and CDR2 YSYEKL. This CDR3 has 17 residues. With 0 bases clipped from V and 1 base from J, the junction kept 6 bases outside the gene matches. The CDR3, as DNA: TGCGCCAGCAGCCAAGACGGCGTCAGGGGGTCTGGAAACACCATATATTTT. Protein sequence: CASSQDGVRGSGNTIYF.

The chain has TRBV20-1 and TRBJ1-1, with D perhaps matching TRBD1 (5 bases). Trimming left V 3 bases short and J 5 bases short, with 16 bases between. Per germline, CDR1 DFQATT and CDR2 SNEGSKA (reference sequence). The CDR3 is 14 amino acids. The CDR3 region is CSASQRGRLTEAFF. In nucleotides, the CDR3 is TGCAGTGCTAGTCAGCGGGGACGATTAACTGAAGCTTTCTTT.

In DNA form, the CDR3 reads TGCGCCAGCAGCTGGAGACAGGGGGCGGTACCCTACTATGGCTACACCTTC. This translates into CASSWRQGAVPYYGYTF. The chain is built from TRBV4-1 and TRBJ1-2; 10 nucleotides line up with TRBD1. The germline gives CDR1 MGHRA, CDR2 YSYEKL. This CDR3 contains 17 residues. V gave up 5 bases and J gave up 3 bases; unmatched junction bases: 12.

The CDR3 is CASSQTSGTGTDTQYF. As DNA, the CDR3 is TGTGCCAGCAGCCAAACTAGCGGGACGGGCACAGATACGCAGTATTTT. The chain uses TRBV3-1 (or the pseudogene TRBV3-2) and TRBJ2-3, with TRBD2 matching over 10 bases. The CDR3 has 16 residues. Germline-derived CDR1 and CDR2 are LGHDT and YNNKEL (reference sequence). The J segment lost 1 base and the V segment lost 2 bases, leaving 3 bases of the junction unmatched.

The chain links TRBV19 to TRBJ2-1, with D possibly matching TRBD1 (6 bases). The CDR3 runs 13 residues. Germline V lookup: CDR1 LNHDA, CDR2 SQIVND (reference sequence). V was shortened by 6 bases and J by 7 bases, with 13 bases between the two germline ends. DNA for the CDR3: TGTGCCAGTAGCCCTACAGGGCGGAATGAGCAGTTCTTC. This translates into CASSPTGRNEQFF. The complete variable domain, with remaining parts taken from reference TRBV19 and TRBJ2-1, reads DGGITQSPKYLFRKEGQNVTLSCEQNLNHDAMYWYRQDPGQGLRLIYYSQIVNDFQKGDIAEGYSVSREKKESFPLTVTSAQKNPTAFYLCASSPTGRNEQFFGPGTRLTVL.

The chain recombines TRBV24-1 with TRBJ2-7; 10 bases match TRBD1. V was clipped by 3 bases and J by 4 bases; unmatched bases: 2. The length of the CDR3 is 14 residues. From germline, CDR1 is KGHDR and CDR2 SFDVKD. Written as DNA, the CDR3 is TGTGCCACCAGTGATACGGGACAGGGGTACGAGCAGTACTTC. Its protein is CATSDTGQGYEQYF.

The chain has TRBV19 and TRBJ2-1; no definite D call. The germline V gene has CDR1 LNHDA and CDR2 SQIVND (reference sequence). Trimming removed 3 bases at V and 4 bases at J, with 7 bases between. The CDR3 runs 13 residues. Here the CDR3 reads CASSIILYNEQFF. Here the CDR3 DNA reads TGTGCCAGTAGTATCATACTTTACAATGAGCAGTTCTTC.

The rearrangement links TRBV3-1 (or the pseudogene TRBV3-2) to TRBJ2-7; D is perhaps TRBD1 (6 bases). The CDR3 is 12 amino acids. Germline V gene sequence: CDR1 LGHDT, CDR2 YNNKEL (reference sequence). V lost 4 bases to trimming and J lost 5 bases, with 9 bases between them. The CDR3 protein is CASSLYRDEQYF. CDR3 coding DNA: TGTGCCAGCAGCCTGTACAGGGACGAGCAGTACTTC.

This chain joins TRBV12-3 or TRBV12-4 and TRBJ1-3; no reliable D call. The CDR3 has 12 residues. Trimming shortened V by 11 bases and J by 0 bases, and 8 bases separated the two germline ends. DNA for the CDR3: TGTGCCGGCGGGAGCTCTGGAAACACCATATATTTT. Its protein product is CAGGSSGNTIYF.

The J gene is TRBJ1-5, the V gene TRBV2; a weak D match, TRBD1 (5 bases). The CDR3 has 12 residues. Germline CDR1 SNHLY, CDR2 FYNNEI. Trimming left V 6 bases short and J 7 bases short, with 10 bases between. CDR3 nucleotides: TGTGCCAGCAGAGGGGTTGTACAGCCCCAGCATTTT. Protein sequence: CASRGVVQPQHF.

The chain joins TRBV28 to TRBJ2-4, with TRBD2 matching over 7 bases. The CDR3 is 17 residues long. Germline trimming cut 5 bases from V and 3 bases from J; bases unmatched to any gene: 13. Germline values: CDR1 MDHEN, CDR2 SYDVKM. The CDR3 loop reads CASSPQWGAGYKNIQYF. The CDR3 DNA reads TGTGCCAGCAGTCCCCAATGGGGAGCGGGATACAAAAACATTCAGTACTTC.